This T cell receptor (beta chain) came from a study of T cell responses to AZD1222 COVID-19 vaccine. Sequencing used immunoSEQ multiplex PCR; TCRdb keeps in-frame clones, though not all of them. The data contain some 280,000 clones, almost 95% of them singletons. Comments on this clone: Its antigen is still unknown.

General study findings and limits: It should be noted that donors were predominantly white British and more often female, and clonal diversity was possibly underestimated.

The ends were cut back, 3 bases at V and 6 bases at J, with 23 bases in the middle. Germline CDR1 is MDHEN and CDR2 is SYDVKM. CDR3 length: 18 residues. The clonotype was recovered from an adult who received the AZD1222 COVID-19 vaccine. The sample here was peripheral blood, taken 28 days after the second AZD1222 dose. The chain uses TRBV28 and TRBJ2-2; weak D call: TRBD2 (7 bases). The CDR3 here is CASSFNRDGRGVAGELFF. The CDR3 nucleotides read TGTGCCAGCAGTTTTAACAGGGACGGTCGGGGGGTAGCCGGGGAGCTGTTTTTT.